This T cell receptor beta chain was sequenced for a study of human T cells and chemical hapten exposure. The ends lost 1 base at V and 1 base at J; junction bases unmatched: 5. Germline V gene data show CDR1 as SGHNT and CDR2 as YENEEA. CDR3 length: 16 residues. Library construction involved attaching unique molecular identifiers to individual cDNA molecules, which allowed quantitative, reproducible TCR counting. In TCRdb, the RACE reads were re-called with MiXCR into one record per CDR3 protein. The repertoire has over 70,000 distinct CDR3 sequences, 8.5% of them found once; the top ten carry under 3.5%. Noted time point: patch test 2, 6 weeks after DPC sensitization. Noted treatment: therapeutic diphenylcyclopropenone sensitization with weekly scalp DPC.

The sample here was whole blood, taken in connection with sensitization to the hapten diphenylcyclopropenone (DPC). The chain employs TRBV11-3 and TRBJ2-5; 8 bases line up with TRBD2. The clonotype comes from a woman aged 45-60 years with alopecia areata. Some clones in this sample may be carry-over from other donors' samples. The CDR3 sequence: CASSLGPAGAQETQYF. The CDR3 region has the DNA TGTGCCAGCAGCTTAGGGCCAGCGGGGGCCCAAGAGACCCAGTACTTC.